Detailed here is one TCR beta chain. Its antigen remains unknown. The data were taken from a study of vaccination effects on CD4 cells after COVID-19. Findings and limits, study-wide: Researchers reported few convalescent patients and no early post-infection timepoints in the study.

Germline assignment: CDR1 SGHTA and CDR2 FQGTGA. The CDR3 contains 16 residues. V dropped 3 bases and J dropped 0 bases, with 13 bases sitting between them. Before sequencing took place, the ViraFEST assay used viral peptide pools to expand antigen-specific CD4+ T cells. The culture ran for approximately 11 days before CD4+ T cells were isolated. Two-dose BNT162b2 or mRNA-1273 vaccination was given to participants. After over 1.5 million PBMC were placed in each well, they were cultured with about 10 IU/ml IL-2 and approximately 9.6 ug/ml peptides. Profiled with immunoSEQ multiplex PCR; TCRdb holds only in-frame clones, not every one. The table lists roughly 27,000 clones, around four fifths of them singletons.

V is TRBV7-3 and J is TRBJ2-3; no clear D. The source material was CD4+ T cells from PBMCs cultured with HCoV-NL63 spike peptides, sampled after COVID-19 vaccination. This TCR derives from a human donor who received a COVID-19 vaccine. Some clones in this sample may be carry-over from other donors' samples. The CDR3 sequence is CASSFQPTASTDTQYF. The CDR3 region has the DNA TGTGCCAGCAGCTTTCAACCCACCGCTAGCACAGATACGCAGTATTTT. Together with reference TRBV7-3 and TRBJ2-3, the CDR3 gives the full variable domain: GAGVSQTPSNKVTEKGKYVELRCDPISGHTALYWYRQSLGQGPEFLIYFQGTGAADDSGLPNDRFFAVRPEGSVSTLKIQRTERGDSAVYLCASSFQPTASTDTQYFGPGTRLTVL.